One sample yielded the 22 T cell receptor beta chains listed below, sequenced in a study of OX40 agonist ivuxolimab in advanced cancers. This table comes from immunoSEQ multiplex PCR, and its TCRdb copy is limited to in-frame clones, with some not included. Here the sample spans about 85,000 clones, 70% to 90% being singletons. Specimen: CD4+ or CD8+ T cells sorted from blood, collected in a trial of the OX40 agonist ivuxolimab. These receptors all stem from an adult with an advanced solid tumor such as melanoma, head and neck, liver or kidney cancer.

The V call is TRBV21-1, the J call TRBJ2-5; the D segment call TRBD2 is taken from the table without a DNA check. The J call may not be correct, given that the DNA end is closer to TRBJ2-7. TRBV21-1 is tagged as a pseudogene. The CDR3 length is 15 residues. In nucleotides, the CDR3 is TGTGCCAGCAGCATCATCGGGACTAGCGGCTACGAGCAGTACTTC. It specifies CASSIIGTSGYEQYF.

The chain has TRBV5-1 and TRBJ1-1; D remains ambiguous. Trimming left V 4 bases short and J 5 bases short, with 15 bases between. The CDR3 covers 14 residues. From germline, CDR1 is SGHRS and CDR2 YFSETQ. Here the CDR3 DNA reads TGCGCCAGCAGCCCGCGGCAGGATGGGACTGAAGCTTTCTTT. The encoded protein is CASSPRQDGTEAFF.

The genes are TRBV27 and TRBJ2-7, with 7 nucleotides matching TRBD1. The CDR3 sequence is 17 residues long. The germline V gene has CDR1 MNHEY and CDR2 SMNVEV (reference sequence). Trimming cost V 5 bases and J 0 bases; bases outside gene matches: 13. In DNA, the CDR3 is TGTGCCAGCAGTGGCGTCGACAGGGTAAGGGTCTCCTACGAGCAGTACTTC. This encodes CASSGVDRVRVSYEQYF.

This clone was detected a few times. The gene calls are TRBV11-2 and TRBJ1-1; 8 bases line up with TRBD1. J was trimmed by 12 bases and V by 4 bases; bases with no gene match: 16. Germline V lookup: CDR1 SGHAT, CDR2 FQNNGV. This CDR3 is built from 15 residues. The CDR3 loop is CASSSPLKDRAETFF. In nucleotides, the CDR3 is TGTGCCAGCAGCTCCCCGCTAAAGGACAGGGCGGAGACTTTCTTT.

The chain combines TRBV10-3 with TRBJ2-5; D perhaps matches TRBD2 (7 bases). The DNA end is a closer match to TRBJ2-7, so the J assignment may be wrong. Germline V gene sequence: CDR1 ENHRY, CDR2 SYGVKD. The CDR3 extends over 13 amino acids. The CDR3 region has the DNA TGTGCCATCACCAACCAGGGGAGGGACGAGCAGTACTTC. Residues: CAITNQGRDEQYF.

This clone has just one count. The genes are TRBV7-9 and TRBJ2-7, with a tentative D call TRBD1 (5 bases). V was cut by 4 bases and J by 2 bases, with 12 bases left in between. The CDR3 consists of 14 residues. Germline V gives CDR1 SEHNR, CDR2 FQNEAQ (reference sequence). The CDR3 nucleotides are TGTGCCAGCAGCTCAGCTGACAGCACCTACGAGCAGTACTTC. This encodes CASSSADSTYEQYF.

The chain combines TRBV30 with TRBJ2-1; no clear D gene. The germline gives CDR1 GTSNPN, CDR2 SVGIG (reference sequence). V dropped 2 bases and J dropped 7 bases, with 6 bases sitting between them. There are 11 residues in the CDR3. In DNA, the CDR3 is TGTGCCTGGAGTACGTGGAATGAGCAGTTCTTC. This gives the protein CAWSTWNEQFF.

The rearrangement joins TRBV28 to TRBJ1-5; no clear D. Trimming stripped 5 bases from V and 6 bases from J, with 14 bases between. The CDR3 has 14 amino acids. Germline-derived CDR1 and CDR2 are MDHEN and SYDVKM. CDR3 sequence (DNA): TGTGCCAGCAGTCCTCATGGAGAAAGTCAGCCCCAGCATTTT. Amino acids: CASSPHGESQPQHF.

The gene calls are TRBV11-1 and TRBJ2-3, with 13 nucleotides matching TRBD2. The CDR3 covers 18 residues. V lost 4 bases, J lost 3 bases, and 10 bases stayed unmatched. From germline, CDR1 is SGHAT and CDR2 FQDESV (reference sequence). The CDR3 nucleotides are TGTGCCAGCAGCTCGCGACTAGCGGGGGGCCTGGATACAGATACGCAGTATTTT. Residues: CASSSRLAGGLDTDTQYF. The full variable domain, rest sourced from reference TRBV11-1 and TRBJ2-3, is EAEVAQSPRYKITEKSQAVAFWCDPISGHATLYWYRQILGQGPELLVQFQDESVVDDSQLPKDRFSAERLKGVDSTLKIQPAELGDSAMYLCASSSRLAGGLDTDTQYFGPGTRLTVL.

The DNA for the CDR3 is TGTGCCAGCAGTATTTTGTATCCCGGGGAGCTGTTTTTT. Translation gives CASSILYPGELFF. V gene TRBV6-4 combines with J gene TRBJ2-2; D gene uncertain. The CDR3 sequence is 13 residues long. V lost 5 bases and J 6 bases, leaving 10 bases between the germline ends. Germline values: CDR1 MRHNA, CDR2 SNTAGT.

CDR3 protein: CASSLIGGYEQYF. The CDR3 region has the DNA TGTGCCAGCAGCTTGATAGGCGGCTACGAGCAGTACTTC. This sequence joins TRBV5-5 and TRBJ2-7; unclear D gene. V shed 1 base and J shed 3 bases, with 8 bases lying between them. From germline, CDR1 is SGHKS and CDR2 YYEKEE (reference sequence). The CDR3 has 13 amino acids.

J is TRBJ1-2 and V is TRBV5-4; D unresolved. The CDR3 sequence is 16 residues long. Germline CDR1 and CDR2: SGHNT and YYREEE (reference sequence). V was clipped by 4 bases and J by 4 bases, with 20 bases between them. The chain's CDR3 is CASSKNEGRTTYGYTF. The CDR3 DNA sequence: TGTGCCAGCAGCAAGAACGAGGGCCGCACAACCTATGGCTACACCTTC.

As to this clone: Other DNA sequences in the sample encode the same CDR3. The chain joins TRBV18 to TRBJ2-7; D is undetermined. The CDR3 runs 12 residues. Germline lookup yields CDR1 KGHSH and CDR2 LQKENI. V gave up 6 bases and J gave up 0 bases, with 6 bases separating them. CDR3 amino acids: CASSPSSYEQYF. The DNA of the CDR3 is TGTGCCAGCTCGCCAAGCTCCTACGAGCAGTACTTC.

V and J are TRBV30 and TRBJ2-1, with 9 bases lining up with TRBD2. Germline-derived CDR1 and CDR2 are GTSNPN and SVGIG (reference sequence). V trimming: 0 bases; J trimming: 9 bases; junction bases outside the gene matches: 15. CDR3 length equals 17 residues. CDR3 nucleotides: TGTGCCTGGAGTGTGTTGGGCTCGGCGGGGGGGCGGTTTGAGCAGTTCTTC. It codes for CAWSVLGSAGGRFEQFF.

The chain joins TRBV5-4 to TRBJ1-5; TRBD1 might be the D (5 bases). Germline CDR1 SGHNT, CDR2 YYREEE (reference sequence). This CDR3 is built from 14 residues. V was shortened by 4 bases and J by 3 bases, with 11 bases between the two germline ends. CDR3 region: CASSPDKNNQPQHF. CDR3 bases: TGTGCCAGCAGCCCGGACAAGAACAATCAGCCCCAGCATTTT.

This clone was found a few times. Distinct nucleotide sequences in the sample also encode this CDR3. DNA of the CDR3: TGTGCCAGCAGCGAGGGCGGACGGTATGGCTACACCTTC. Residues: CASSEGGRYGYTF. The chain joins TRBV18 to TRBJ1-2; no clear D. Trimming removed 8 bases at V and 5 bases at J, with 15 bases between. The CDR3 is 13 amino acids. The germline V gene encodes CDR1 KGHSH and CDR2 LQKENI.

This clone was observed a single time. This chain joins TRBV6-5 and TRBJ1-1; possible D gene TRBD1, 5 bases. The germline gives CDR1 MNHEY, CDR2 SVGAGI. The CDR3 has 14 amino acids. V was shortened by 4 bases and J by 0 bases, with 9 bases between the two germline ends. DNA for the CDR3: TGTGCCAGCAGTTCTCCAGGGATGAACACTGAAGCTTTCTTT. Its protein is CASSSPGMNTEAFF.

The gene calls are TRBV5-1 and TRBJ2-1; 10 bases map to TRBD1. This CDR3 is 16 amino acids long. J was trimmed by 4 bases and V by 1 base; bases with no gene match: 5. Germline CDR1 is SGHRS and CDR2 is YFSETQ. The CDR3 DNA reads TGCGCCAGCAGCTTGTTAGGGGACAGGGGTTACAATGAGCAGTTCTTC. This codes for CASSLLGDRGYNEQFF. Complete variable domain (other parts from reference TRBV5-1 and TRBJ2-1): KAGVTQTPRYLIKTRGQQVTLSCSPISGHRSVSWYQQTPGQGLQFLFEYFSETQRNKGNFPGRFSGRQFSNSRSEMNVSTLELGDSALYLCASSLLGDRGYNEQFFGPGTRLTVL.

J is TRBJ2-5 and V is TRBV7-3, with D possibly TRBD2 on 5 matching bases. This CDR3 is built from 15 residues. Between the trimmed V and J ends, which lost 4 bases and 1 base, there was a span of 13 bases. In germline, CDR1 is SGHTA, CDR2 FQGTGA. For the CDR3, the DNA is TGTGCCAGCAGCTCTAATGGACTGATCCAAGAGACCCAGTACTTC. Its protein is CASSSNGLIQETQYF.

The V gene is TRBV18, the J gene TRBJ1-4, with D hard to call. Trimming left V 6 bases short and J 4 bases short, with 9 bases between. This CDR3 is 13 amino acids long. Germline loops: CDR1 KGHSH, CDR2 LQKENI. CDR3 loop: CASSVGDNEKLFF. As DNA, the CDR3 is TGTGCCAGCTCCGTCGGGGATAATGAAAAACTGTTTTTT. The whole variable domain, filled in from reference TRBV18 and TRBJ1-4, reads NAGVMQNPRHLVRRRGQEARLRCSPMKGHSHVYWYRQLPEEGLKFMVYLQKENIIDESGMPKERFSAEFPKEGPSILRIQQVVRGDSAAYFCASSVGDNEKLFFGSGTQLSVL.

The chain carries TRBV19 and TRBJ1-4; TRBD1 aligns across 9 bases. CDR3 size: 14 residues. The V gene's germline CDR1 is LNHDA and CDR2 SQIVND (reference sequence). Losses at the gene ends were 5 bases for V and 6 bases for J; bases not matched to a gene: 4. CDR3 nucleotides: TGTGCCAGTAGTCCACAGGGGGCGGATGAAAAACTGTTTTTT. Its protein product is CASSPQGADEKLFF.

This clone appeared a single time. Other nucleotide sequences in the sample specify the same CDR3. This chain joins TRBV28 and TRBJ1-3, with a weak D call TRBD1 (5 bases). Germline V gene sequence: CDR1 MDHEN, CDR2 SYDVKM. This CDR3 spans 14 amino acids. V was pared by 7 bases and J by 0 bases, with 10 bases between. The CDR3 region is CASISGGSGNTIYF. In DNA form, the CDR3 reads TGTGCCAGCATCTCCGGGGGCTCTGGAAACACCATATATTTT.